Following are 17 T cell receptor beta chains from one sample sequenced in a study of vaccination effects on CD4 cells after COVID-19. With the ViraFEST assay, the study expanded antigen-specific CD4+ T cells using viral peptide pools, then sequenced them. Upon completion of around ten days in culture, CD4+ T cells were isolated. Nucleocapsid antibodies were negative in the vaccine recipients, who had never had SARS-CoV-2 infection. These receptors have no known antigen. The repertoire was sequenced with immunoSEQ multiplex PCR; TCRdb's copy has only in-frame clones and lacks some. The sample includes approximately 25,000 clones, roughly two thirds of them seen just once. The starting material was CD4+ T cells from PBMCs cultured with SARS-CoV-2 spike peptides, obtained before COVID-19 vaccination. The source is a human donor who received a COVID-19 vaccine.

The rearrangement uses TRBV10-3 and TRBJ2-7; a weak D match, TRBD1 (6 bases). CDR1 is ENHRY and CDR2 is SYGVKD in the germline V gene. Trimming took off 6 bases at V and 2 bases at J, with 11 bases between the two ends. The CDR3 sequence is 13 residues long. The CDR3 region is CAIRQGNTYEQYF. As DNA, the CDR3 is TGTGCCATCAGACAGGGTAATACCTACGAGCAGTACTTC.

V usage is TRBV18 and J usage is TRBJ1-3; 7 bases are a match to TRBD1. Germline assignment: CDR1 KGHSH and CDR2 LQKENI. CDR3 length: 14 residues. V was pared by 5 bases and J by 2 bases, with 3 bases of the junction left unmatched. The CDR3 protein is CASSEGATGNTIYF. The CDR3 DNA sequence: TGTGCCAGCTCAGAGGGGGCGACTGGAAACACCATATATTTT.

J is TRBJ1-1 and V is TRBV11-2; D is possibly TRBD1 (5 bases). The CDR3 extends over 13 amino acids. V dropped 5 bases and J dropped 4 bases, with 11 bases sitting between them. Germline CDR1 reads SGHAT; CDR2 reads FQNNGV. The CDR3 coding sequence is TGTGCCAGCAGCCTGACAGATGGCACTGAAGCTTTCTTT. Its protein product is CASSLTDGTEAFF.

The chain has TRBV12-3 or TRBV12-4 and TRBJ2-5, with D uncertain. The CDR3 contains 11 residues. The ends were cut back, 7 bases at V and 1 base at J, with 4 bases in the middle. The CDR3 is CASTAQETQYF. The CDR3 DNA sequence: TGTGCCAGCACTGCCCAAGAGACCCAGTACTTC.

The V call is TRBV5-1, the J call TRBJ1-1; the D gene is possibly TRBD1 (6 bases). The CDR3 length is 14 residues. V was shortened by 5 bases and J by 7 bases, with 18 bases between the two germline ends. Germline V gene data show CDR1 as SGHRS and CDR2 as YFSETQ. The CDR3 spells CASRNKNREGEAFF. CDR3 DNA sequence: TGCGCCAGCAGGAATAAAAACAGGGAGGGTGAAGCTTTCTTT.

This clone came up once. J is TRBJ2-7 and V is TRBV9; 7 bases map to TRBD1. Unmatched junction bases numbered 8, after V lost 4 bases and J lost 1 base. Germline CDR1 SGDLS, CDR2 YYNGEE. This CDR3 has 15 amino acids. The CDR3 reads CASSKGQAVSYEQYF. The DNA of the CDR3 is TGTGCCAGCAGCAAAGGACAGGCAGTTTCCTACGAGCAGTACTTC.

The CDR3, as DNA: TGTGCCAGCAGCCAAGATTGGGGGGGCCAGGGTGCCGGGGAGCTGTTTTTT. Translating it yields CASSQDWGGQGAGELFF. The chain combines TRBV3-1 (or the pseudogene TRBV3-2) with TRBJ2-2; a possible D gene is TRBD2 (7 bases). This CDR3 has 17 residues. V was clipped by 0 bases and J by 6 bases, with 17 bases between them. Germline values: CDR1 LGHDT, CDR2 YNNKEL (reference sequence).

The chain links TRBV4-2 to TRBJ1-1; D is perhaps TRBD1 (6 bases). Trimming pared 0 bases from V and 1 base from J, leaving 9 bases between. Per germline, CDR1 LGHNA and CDR2 YNFKEQ. This CDR3 spans 15 amino acids. The CDR3 DNA reads as TGTGCCAGCAGCCAAGAGGGGACACCGAACACTGAAGCTTTCTTT. Its translation is CASSQEGTPNTEAFF.

The rearrangement links TRBV30 to TRBJ1-4; D possibly corresponds to TRBD1 (6 bases). The CDR3 has 15 residues. The V gene lost 8 bases and the J gene lost 0 bases, with 16 bases spanning the gap. Per the germline V gene, CDR1 is GTSNPN and CDR2 is SVGIG (reference sequence). The chain's CDR3 is CARGLGGPTNEKLFF. For the CDR3, the DNA is TGTGCCCGGGGTTTGGGGGGCCCAACTAATGAAAAACTGTTTTTT. The variable domain in full, with the rest retrieved from reference TRBV30 and TRBJ1-4, is SQTIHQWPATLVQPVGSPLSLECTVEGTSNPNLYWYRQAAGRGLQLLFYSVGIGQISSEVPQNLSASRPQDRQFILSSKKLLLSDSGFYLCARGLGGPTNEKLFFGSGTQLSVL.

The CDR3 is CASSFRVSGELFF. CDR3 nucleotides: TGTGCCAGCAGTTTTAGGGTATCCGGGGAGCTGTTTTTT. The rearrangement uses TRBV12-3 or TRBV12-4 and TRBJ2-2, with no clear D. The germline V and J ends were trimmed by 3 bases and 6 bases, with 8 bases remaining between them. The CDR3 contains 13 residues.

The rearrangement joins TRBV12-3 or TRBV12-4 to TRBJ1-1; 9 nucleotides match TRBD1. V dropped 11 bases and J dropped 4; count of bases not matched to a gene: 8. The length of the CDR3 is 13 residues. CDR3 region: CAWNRGPGTEAFF. The CDR3 DNA is TGTGCCTGGAACAGGGGGCCTGGCACTGAAGCTTTCTTT.

The genes are TRBV6-5 and TRBJ2-1; 7 bases agree with TRBD1. Losses at the gene ends were 5 bases for V and 5 bases for J; bases not matched to a gene: 6. The CDR3 contains 14 residues. CDR1 MNHEY and CDR2 SVGAGI come from the germline V gene. The CDR3 reads CASSRQGSDNEQFF. As DNA, the CDR3 is TGTGCCAGCAGTCGACAGGGAAGTGACAATGAGCAGTTCTTC.

V gene TRBV24-1 combines with J gene TRBJ2-7; TRBD1 matches at 7 bases. V lost 2 bases, J lost 2 bases, and 2 bases stayed unmatched. The CDR3 totals 14 residues. Germline V gives CDR1 KGHDR, CDR2 SFDVKD. The DNA for the CDR3 is TGTGCCACCAGTGATTGGGACAGACCCTACGAGCAGTACTTC. It codes for CATSDWDRPYEQYF.

V usage is TRBV7-9 and J usage is TRBJ2-7, with 8 bases that match TRBD1. The CDR3 totals 12 residues. The junction had 4 bases not matched to a gene; V was cut back by 5 bases and J by 7 bases. The germline V gene encodes CDR1 SEHNR and CDR2 FQNEAQ (reference sequence). The CDR3: CASSTTGGEQYF. The CDR3 DNA reads as TGTGCCAGCAGCACCACAGGGGGAGAGCAGTACTTC.

This chain uses TRBV11-3 with TRBJ2-1; D remains ambiguous. Per the germline V gene, CDR1 is SGHNT and CDR2 is YENEEA. This CDR3 comprises 12 residues. V shed 6 bases and J shed 6 bases, with 9 bases lying between them. CDR3 loop: CASSSDPNEQFF. CDR3 DNA sequence: TGTGCCAGCAGTTCGGACCCCAATGAGCAGTTCTTC.

V is TRBV3-1 (or the pseudogene TRBV3-2) and J is TRBJ2-5, with 8 bases matching TRBD2. CDR1 is LGHDT, CDR2 YNNKEL, per germline (reference sequence). The CDR3 length is 14 residues. With V trimmed by 6 bases and J by 4 bases, 7 bases remained unmatched. The CDR3 DNA follows: TGTGCCAGCAGAACCCGGGAGGGTCGAGAGACCCAGTACTTC. It encodes CASRTREGRETQYF.

A few counts support this clone. The CDR3 DNA reads as TGTGCCAGCAGCTTCGACTCTAGCTCCTACAATGAGCAGTTCTTC. This codes for CASSFDSSSYNEQFF. This chain connects TRBV5-4 to TRBJ2-1, with no clear D. Trimming left V 2 bases short and J 0 bases short, with 9 bases between. The CDR3 covers 15 residues. Germline loops: CDR1 SGHNT, CDR2 YYREEE (reference sequence).